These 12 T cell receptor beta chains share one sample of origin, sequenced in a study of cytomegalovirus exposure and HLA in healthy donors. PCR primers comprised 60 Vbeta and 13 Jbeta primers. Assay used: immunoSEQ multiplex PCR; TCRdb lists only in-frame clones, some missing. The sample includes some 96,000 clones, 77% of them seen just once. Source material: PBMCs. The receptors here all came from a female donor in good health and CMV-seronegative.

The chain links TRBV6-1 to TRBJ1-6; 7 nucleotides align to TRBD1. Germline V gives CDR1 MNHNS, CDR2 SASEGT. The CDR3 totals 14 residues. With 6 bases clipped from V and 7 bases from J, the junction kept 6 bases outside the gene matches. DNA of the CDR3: TGTGCCAGCAGCCCCGGACAGGTCAATTCACCCCTCCACTTT. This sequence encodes CASSPGQVNSPLHF.

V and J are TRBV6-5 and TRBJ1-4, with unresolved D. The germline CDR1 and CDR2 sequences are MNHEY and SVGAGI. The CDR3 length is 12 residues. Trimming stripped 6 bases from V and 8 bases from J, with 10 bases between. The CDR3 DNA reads TGTGCCAGCAGGACTGGCCGAGAAAAACTGTTTTTT. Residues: CASRTGREKLFF.

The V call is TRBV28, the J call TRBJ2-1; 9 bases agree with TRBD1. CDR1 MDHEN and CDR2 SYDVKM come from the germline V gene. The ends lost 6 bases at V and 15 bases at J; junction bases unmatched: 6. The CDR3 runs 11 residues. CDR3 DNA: TGTGCCAGCAGCCTTCGGGACAGGGCGTTCTTC. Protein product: CASSLRDRAFF.

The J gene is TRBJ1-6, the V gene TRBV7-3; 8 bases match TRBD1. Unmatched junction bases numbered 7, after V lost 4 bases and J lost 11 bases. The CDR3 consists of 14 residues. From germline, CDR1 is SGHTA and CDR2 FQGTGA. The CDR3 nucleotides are TGTGCCAGCAGCTCGCGCGGGACAGGAGCACCCCTCCACTTT. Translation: CASSSRGTGAPLHF.

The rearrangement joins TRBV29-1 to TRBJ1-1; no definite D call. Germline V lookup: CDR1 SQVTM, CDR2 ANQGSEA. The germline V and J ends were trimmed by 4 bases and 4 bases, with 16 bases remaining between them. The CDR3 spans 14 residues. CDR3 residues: CSVAAGSERTEAFF. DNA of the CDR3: TGCAGCGTTGCGGCCGGGTCTGAACGCACTGAAGCTTTCTTT.

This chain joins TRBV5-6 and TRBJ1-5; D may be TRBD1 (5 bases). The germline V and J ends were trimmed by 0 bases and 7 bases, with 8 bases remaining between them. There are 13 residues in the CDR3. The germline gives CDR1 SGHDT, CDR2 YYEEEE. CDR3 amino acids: CASSLGRGQPQHF. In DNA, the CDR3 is TGTGCCAGCAGCTTGGGGAGGGGACAGCCCCAGCATTTT.

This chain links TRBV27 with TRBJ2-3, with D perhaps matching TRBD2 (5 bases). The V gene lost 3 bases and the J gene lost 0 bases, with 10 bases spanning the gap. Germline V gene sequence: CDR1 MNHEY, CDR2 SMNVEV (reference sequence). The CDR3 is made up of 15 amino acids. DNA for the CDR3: TGTGCCAGCAGTTTCGGAGGTACCAGCACAGATACGCAGTATTTT. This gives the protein CASSFGGTSTDTQYF.

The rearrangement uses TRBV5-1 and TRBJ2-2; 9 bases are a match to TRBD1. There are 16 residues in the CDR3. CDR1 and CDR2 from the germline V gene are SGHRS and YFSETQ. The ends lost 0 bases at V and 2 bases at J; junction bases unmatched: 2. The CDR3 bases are TGCGCCAGCAGCTTGGGGGACAGGGCTAACACCGGGGAGCTGTTTTTT. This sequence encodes CASSLGDRANTGELFF.

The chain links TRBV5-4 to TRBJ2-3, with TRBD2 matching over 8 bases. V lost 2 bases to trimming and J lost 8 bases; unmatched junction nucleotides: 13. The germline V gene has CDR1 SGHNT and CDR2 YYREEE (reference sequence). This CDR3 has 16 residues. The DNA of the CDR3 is TGTGCCAGCAGCTTCCTTAGCGGGGATAAGGGACCTACGCAGTATTTT. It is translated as CASSFLSGDKGPTQYF.

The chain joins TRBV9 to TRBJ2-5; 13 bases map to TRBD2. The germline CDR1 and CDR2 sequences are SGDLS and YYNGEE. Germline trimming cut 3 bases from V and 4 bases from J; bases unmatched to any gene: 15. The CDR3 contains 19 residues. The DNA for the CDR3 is TGTGCCAGCAGCGCCACTAGCGGGAGGGCTCTTTTTTATGGAGAGACCCAGTACTTC. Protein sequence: CASSATSGRALFYGETQYF.

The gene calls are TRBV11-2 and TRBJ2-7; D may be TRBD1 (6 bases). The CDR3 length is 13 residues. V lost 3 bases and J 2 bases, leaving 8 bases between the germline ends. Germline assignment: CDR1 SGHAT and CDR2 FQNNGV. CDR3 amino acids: CASSFGQPYEQYF. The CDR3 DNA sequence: TGTGCCAGCAGCTTCGGACAGCCCTACGAGCAGTACTTC. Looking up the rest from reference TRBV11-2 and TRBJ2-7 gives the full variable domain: EAGVAQSPRYKIIEKRQSVAFWCNPISGHATLYWYQQILGQGPKLLIQFQNNGVVDDSQLPKDRFSAERLKGVDSTLKIQPAKLEDSAVYLCASSFGQPYEQYFGPGTRLTVT.

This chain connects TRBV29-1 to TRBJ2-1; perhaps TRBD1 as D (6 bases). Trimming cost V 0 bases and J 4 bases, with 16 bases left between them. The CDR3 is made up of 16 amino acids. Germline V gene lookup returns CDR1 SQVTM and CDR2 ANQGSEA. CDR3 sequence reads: CSVEDRPTGAYNEQFF. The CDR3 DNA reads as TGCAGCGTTGAAGATCGTCCGACAGGTGCTTACAATGAGCAGTTCTTC.